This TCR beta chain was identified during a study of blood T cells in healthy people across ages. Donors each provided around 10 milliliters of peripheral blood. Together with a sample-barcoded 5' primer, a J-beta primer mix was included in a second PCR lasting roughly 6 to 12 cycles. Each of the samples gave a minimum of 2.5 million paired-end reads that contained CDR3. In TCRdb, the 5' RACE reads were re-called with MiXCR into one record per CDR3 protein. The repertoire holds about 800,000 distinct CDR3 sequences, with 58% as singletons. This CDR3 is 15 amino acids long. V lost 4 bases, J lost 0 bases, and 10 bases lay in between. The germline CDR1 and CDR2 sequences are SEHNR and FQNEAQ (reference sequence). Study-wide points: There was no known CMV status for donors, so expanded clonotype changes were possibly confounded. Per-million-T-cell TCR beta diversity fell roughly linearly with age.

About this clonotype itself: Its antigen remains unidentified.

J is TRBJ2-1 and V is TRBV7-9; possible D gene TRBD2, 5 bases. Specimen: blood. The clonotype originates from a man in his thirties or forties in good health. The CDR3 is CASSSGDGSYNEQFF. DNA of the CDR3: TGTGCCAGCAGCTCCGGGGATGGCTCCTACAATGAGCAGTTCTTC.